This TCR beta chain was captured in a study of molecular identifiers for immune sequencing clone quantification. Study in general: Across replicate runs, RNA obtained from approximately 22,000 or 94,000 naive CD8 cells was divided into five, with four undergoing sequencing. General study results and limits: Clones of above 20 RNA copies carried over 97% of effector molecules; in naive cells they carried under 1%.

TCRdb redid the calling of the PCR reads with MiXCR, one entry per CDR3 protein. Seen here are hundreds of thousands of distinct CDR3 sequences, over 25% observed once, and the top ten hold 0.78%. The table lists this clonotype with many counts. Its antigen is undetermined. The CDR3 length is 17 residues. Germline-derived CDR1 and CDR2 are SQVTM and ANQGSEA. Trimming took off 1 base at V and 4 bases at J, with 20 bases between the two ends. Sequencing used naive CD8+ T cells from blood, with Jurkat cell RNA spiked in. Subset reported: FACS-sorted CD8+CD4-CCR7+CD45RA+ naive T cells. The TCR originated in a human donor in good health. Some libraries in this study had Jurkat cell RNA spiked in. The V and J genes are TRBV29-1 and TRBJ2-1; unclear D gene. The CDR3 DNA reads TGCAGCGTTGAAGGGACCCCCGACCGGGTTCAATACAATGAGCAGTTCTTC. It translates to CSVEGTPDRVQYNEQFF.